Listed here are 30 T cell receptor beta chains from one sample, sequenced in a study of T cells in Graves' hyperthyroidism and ophthalmopathy. Amplified regions were TCR beta CDR3 sequences from RNA transcripts. The TCR CDR3 was amplified in a first-round RT-PCR using the HTBI primer set. TCRdb itself ran the multiplex PCR reads through MiXCR, one entry per CDR3 protein. This table has around 540,000 distinct CDR3 sequences, about 45% appearing once. The sample consisted of peripheral blood or thyroid tissue (not recorded which). The receptor source for this set is a woman under 30 with Graves' hyperthyroidism.

The chain is built from TRBV10-3 and TRBJ2-7; TRBD2 agrees at 14 bases. The CDR3 is 16 amino acids. Germline V gives CDR1 ENHRY, CDR2 SYGVKD. J was trimmed by 2 bases and V by 5 bases; bases with no gene match: 5. CDR3: CAISSLTSGRAYEQYF. The CDR3 region has the DNA TGTGCCATCAGTTCGTTGACTAGCGGGAGGGCCTACGAGCAGTACTTC.

This clonotype was observed many times. V and J are TRBV29-1 and TRBJ1-2; 7 nucleotides agree with TRBD1. The germline V gene encodes CDR1 SQVTM and CDR2 ANQGSEA. The CDR3 spans 11 residues. With V trimmed by 4 bases and J by 8 bases, 4 bases remained unmatched. DNA of the CDR3: TGCAGCGTTGCCAGGGGGGACGGCTACACCTTC. Translation: CSVARGDGYTF.

This chain joins TRBV7-8 and TRBJ1-5, with D unclear. Per the germline V gene, CDR1 is SGHVS and CDR2 is FQNEAQ. CDR3 size: 15 residues. Trimming removed 5 bases from V and 2 bases from J, with 13 bases in between. In DNA, the CDR3 is TGTGCCAGCAGCCAAGATATCAAGGGCAATCAGCCCCAGCATTTT. Its translation: CASSQDIKGNQPQHF. Full variable domain (outside the CDR3, taken from reference TRBV7-8 and TRBJ1-5): GAGVSQSPRYKVAKRGQDVALRCDPISGHVSLFWYQQALGQGPEFLTYFQNEAQLDKSGLPSDRFFAERPEGSVSTLKIQRTQQEDSAVYLCASSQDIKGNQPQHFGDGTRLSIL.

A single count supports this clonotype. The chain joins TRBV29-1 to TRBJ2-5; TRBD2 matches 10 bases. Germline assignment: CDR1 SQVTM and CDR2 ANQGSEA. The CDR3 is made up of 13 amino acids. Losses at the gene ends were 8 bases for V and 4 bases for J; bases not matched to a gene: 7. CDR3 in DNA: TGCAGCATCCTAGCGGGAGACAGAGAGACCCAGTACTTC. As protein: CSILAGDRETQYF. The whole variable domain, filled in from reference TRBV29-1 and TRBJ2-5, reads SAVISQKPSRDICQRGTSLTIQCQVDSQVTMMFWYRQQPGQSLTLIATANQGSEATYESGFVIDKFPISRPNLTFSTLTVSNMSPEDSSIYLCSILAGDRETQYFGPGTRLLVL.

This clonotype was seen many times. This chain joins TRBV24-1 and TRBJ1-5; D is perhaps TRBD1 (6 bases). CDR3 length equals 13 residues. V was trimmed by 10 bases and J by 5 bases, leaving 14 bases between them. In germline, CDR1 is KGHDR, CDR2 SFDVKD. CDR3 bases: TGTGCCACTAATACAGGGATAGATCAGCCCCAGCATTTT. Its protein is CATNTGIDQPQHF.

The rearrangement uses TRBV7-8 and TRBJ2-7; maybe TRBD1 (5 bases). Germline CDR1 reads SGHVS; CDR2 reads FQNEAQ. There are 13 residues in the CDR3. Trimming left V 5 bases short and J 7 bases short, with 15 bases between. The CDR3 protein is CASSPTARGEQYF. CDR3 sequence (DNA): TGTGCCAGCAGCCCTACCGCTAGGGGAGAGCAGTACTTC.

This chain joins TRBV15 and TRBJ2-7, with 11 positions matching TRBD2. CDR1 LNHNV and CDR2 YYDKDF come from the germline V gene (reference sequence). The CDR3 totals 15 residues. V was clipped by 3 bases and J by 1 base; unmatched bases: 2. The chain's CDR3 is CATSSGLAGSYEQYF. The CDR3 DNA sequence: TGTGCCACCAGCAGCGGACTAGCGGGTTCCTACGAGCAGTACTTC.

V gene TRBV19 combines with J gene TRBJ1-2; D may be TRBD1 (6 bases). V gave up 5 bases and J gave up 1 base, with 14 bases separating them. Looked up from germline, CDR1 is LNHDA and CDR2 is SQIVND (reference sequence). The CDR3 has 15 residues. CDR3 coding DNA: TGTGCCAGTAGTCTAACAGGGATAGGTAACTATGGCTACACCTTC. It specifies CASSLTGIGNYGYTF.

The chain carries TRBV2 and TRBJ1-2; D gene ambiguous. Germline-derived CDR1 and CDR2 are SNHLY and FYNNEI. V was cut by 6 bases and J by 1 base, with 12 bases left in between. The CDR3 has 14 residues. CDR3 coding DNA: TGTGCCAGCAGACACCGTACGGGTAACTATGGCTACACCTTC. Residues: CASRHRTGNYGYTF.

The rearrangement links TRBV2 to TRBJ1-1; 8 bases agree with TRBD1. Germline-derived CDR1 and CDR2 are SNHLY and FYNNEI. The length of the CDR3 is 13 residues. Unmatched junction bases numbered 5, after V lost 6 bases and J lost 5 bases. DNA of the CDR3: TGTGCCAGCAGGGGACAGGAGGGGACTGAAGCTTTCTTT. It specifies CASRGQEGTEAFF.

The chain couples TRBV29-1 to TRBJ2-7, with 8 bases matching TRBD1. The CDR3 sequence is 15 residues long. J lost 0 bases, V lost 2 bases, and 6 bases had no gene match. Germline V CDR1 and CDR2: SQVTM, ANQGSEA. The CDR3 loop reads CSVESPGGPSYEQYF. The CDR3 DNA reads as TGCAGCGTTGAATCCCCAGGGGGCCCCTCCTACGAGCAGTACTTC.

At least ten counts were recorded for this clonotype. The chain employs TRBV7-9 and TRBJ2-7, with unresolved D. The CDR3 is made up of 13 amino acids. V gave up 0 bases and J gave up 5 bases, with 8 bases separating them. Germline loops: CDR1 SEHNR, CDR2 FQNEAQ (reference sequence). The CDR3 reads CASSLASENEQYF. CDR3 coding DNA: TGTGCCAGCAGCTTAGCTTCGGAGAACGAGCAGTACTTC.

This clonotype was seen ten or more times. V usage is TRBV10-3 and J usage is TRBJ1-6, with D perhaps TRBD1 (6 bases). V lost 0 bases to trimming and J lost 6 bases, with 12 bases between them. The CDR3 spans 16 residues. CDR1 is ENHRY and CDR2 is SYGVKD in the germline V gene. The CDR3 region is CAISESKTGVNSPLHF. The DNA of the CDR3 is TGTGCCATCAGTGAGTCGAAGACAGGAGTTAATTCACCCCTCCACTTT.

This clonotype was seen only a few times. This chain links TRBV12-3 or TRBV12-4 with TRBJ1-2; D gene uncertain. V lost 6 bases, J lost 3 bases, and 11 bases lay in between. The CDR3 runs 13 residues. CDR3 sequence reads: CASSQVRDYGYTF. CDR3 nucleotides: TGTGCCAGCAGCCAAGTTCGGGACTATGGCTACACCTTC.

In its sample, this clonotype was seen a few times. The chain combines TRBV19 with TRBJ2-7; perhaps TRBD1 as D (6 bases). Trimming shortened V by 5 bases and J by 2 bases, and 13 bases separated the two germline ends. The CDR3 loop spans 14 amino acids. The V gene's germline CDR1 is LNHDA and CDR2 SQIVND (reference sequence). CDR3 DNA: TGTGCCAGTAGTCCCTGGGACACTGCCTACGAGCAGTACTTC. It codes for CASSPWDTAYEQYF.

The chain joins TRBV6-1 to TRBJ1-4; D is perhaps TRBD1 (5 bases). The CDR3 has 17 residues. Trimming removed 6 bases from V and 7 bases from J, with 24 bases in between. Germline CDR1 and CDR2: MNHNS and SASEGT. The CDR3 loop reads CASSWMASGTGGEKLFF. The CDR3, as DNA: TGTGCCAGCAGCTGGATGGCCTCTGGGACCGGTGGTGAAAAACTGTTTTTT.

A few counts support this clonotype. Sequence at one end of the junction differs from germline and may be a read error. The rearrangement joins TRBV24-1 to TRBJ1-1; weak D call: TRBD1 (6 bases). The CDR3 is made up of 15 amino acids. Germline assignment: CDR1 KGHDR and CDR2 SFDVKD. CDR3 sequence reads: CASSSWTAMNTEAFF. In DNA form, the CDR3 reads TGTGCCAGCAGTTCCTGGACAGCTATGAACACTGAAGCTTTCTTT.

In its sample, this clonotype was seen many times. This chain joins TRBV7-2 and TRBJ2-7; 15 bases fit TRBD2. Germline V lookup: CDR1 SGHTA, CDR2 FQGNSA. This CDR3 has 14 residues. Unmatched junction bases numbered 3, after V lost 5 bases and J lost 7 bases. In DNA, the CDR3 is TGTGCCAGCAGCGCCGGACTAGCGGGAGGGGAGCAGTACTTC. This translates into CASSAGLAGGEQYF.

The V call is TRBV5-1, the J call TRBJ1-2; D not resolved. V lost 4 bases and J 8 bases, leaving 15 bases between the germline ends. Germline CDR1 is SGHRS and CDR2 is YFSETQ. This CDR3 is built from 13 residues. The CDR3 here is CASSIQEGYGYTF. In DNA form, the CDR3 reads TGCGCCAGCAGCATACAAGAGGGATACGGCTACACCTTC. Combining the CDR3 with reference TRBV5-1 and TRBJ1-2 gives the whole variable domain KAGVTQTPRYLIKTRGQQVTLSCSPISGHRSVSWYQQTPGQGLQFLFEYFSETQRNKGNFPGRFSGRQFSNSRSEMNVSTLELGDSALYLCASSIQEGYGYTFGSGTRLTVV.

J is TRBJ1-6 and V is TRBV7-8, with D perhaps matching TRBD1 (6 bases). The CDR3 has 14 residues. V was cut by 2 bases and J by 7 bases, with 9 bases left in between. Looked up from germline, CDR1 is SGHVS and CDR2 is FQNEAQ. In DNA form, the CDR3 reads TGTGCCAGCAGCTTAACAGGGTGGAATTCACCCCTCCACTTT. It is translated as CASSLTGWNSPLHF.

This clonotype was seen a single time. V is TRBV10-2 and J is TRBJ2-2; D is ambiguous. Trimming removed 2 bases from V and 5 bases from J, with 12 bases in between. The germline CDR1 and CDR2 sequences are WSHSY and SAAADI. CDR3 length equals 15 residues. In DNA form, the CDR3 reads TGCGCCAGCAGTGAGCCCCCTTCGGGTACCGGGGAGCTGTTTTTT. Translation gives CASSEPPSGTGELFF.

On this clonotype: One end of the junction varies from germline; a read error may be responsible. The chain joins TRBV25-1 to TRBJ2-7, with a tentative D call TRBD1 (7 bases). Germline CDR1 reads MGHDK; CDR2 reads SYGVNS. This CDR3 has 16 residues. The CDR3 is CASSPQGGRPTYEQYF. CDR3 DNA: TGCGCCAGCAGCCCTCAGGGGGGACGGCCCACTTACGAGCAGTACTTC.

The chain joins TRBV11-2 to TRBJ1-1; D might be TRBD1 (6 bases). Trimming left V 1 base short and J 3 bases short, with 12 bases between. CDR1 SGHAT and CDR2 FQNNGV come from the germline V gene. The length of the CDR3 is 15 residues. The chain's CDR3 is CASSLVLGGHTEAFF. DNA for the CDR3: TGTGCCAGCAGCTTAGTTCTCGGGGGGCACACTGAAGCTTTCTTT.

This clonotype was seen at least ten times. This rearrangement joins TRBV29-1 to TRBJ1-1; D gene unclear. Trimming removed 6 bases at V and 3 bases at J, with 20 bases between. CDR3 size: 15 residues. Germline CDR1 reads SQVTM; CDR2 reads ANQGSEA. The CDR3 region is CSVAPKGWSDTEAFF. CDR3 nucleotides: TGCAGCGTCGCCCCAAAGGGTTGGTCGGACACTGAAGCTTTCTTT.

The sample holds a few counts of this clonotype. The chain links TRBV19 to TRBJ2-2, with 11 nucleotides matching TRBD1. Germline V lookup: CDR1 LNHDA, CDR2 SQIVND (reference sequence). Trimming at V came to 5 bases and at J to 2 bases, leaving 7 bases not matched to a gene. The CDR3 has 17 amino acids. CDR3 protein: CASSRTGGTLNTGELFF. CDR3 nucleotides: TGTGCCAGTAGTCGGACAGGGGGCACCCTTAACACCGGGGAGCTGTTTTTT.

The CDR3 nucleotides are TGCAGTGCTAGAGATCCGGCAGGCCAAGGGAGCAATCAGCCCCAGCATTTT. It specifies CSARDPAGQGSNQPQHF. V usage is TRBV20-1 and J usage is TRBJ1-5, with D unclear. Deletions cut 0 bases from V and 1 base from J, with 16 bases between. CDR3 size: 17 residues. Germline CDR1 reads DFQATT; CDR2 reads SNEGSKA (reference sequence).

This clonotype was counted ten times or more. V usage is TRBV25-1 and J usage is TRBJ1-2, with D unresolved. There are 12 residues in the CDR3. Looked up from germline, CDR1 is MGHDK and CDR2 is SYGVNS. Trimming shortened V by 6 bases and J by 4 bases, and 9 bases separated the two germline ends. The CDR3 loop reads CASRFRSYGYTF. CDR3 nucleotide sequence: TGTGCCAGCAGGTTCAGAAGCTATGGCTACACCTTC.

The chain combines TRBV10-3 with TRBJ1-1; possibly TRBD1 for D (5 bases). Per the germline V gene, CDR1 is ENHRY and CDR2 is SYGVKD. The CDR3 spans 15 residues. Trimming removed 5 bases from V and 7 bases from J, with 20 bases in between. The CDR3: CAISKRALTGHEAFF. CDR3 in DNA: TGTGCCATCAGTAAACGGGCCCTAACGGGGCATGAAGCTTTCTTT.

The chain links TRBV7-2 to TRBJ2-2, with 7 bases aligning to TRBD2. The germline V gene has CDR1 SGHTA and CDR2 FQGNSA. Losses at the gene ends were 2 bases for V and 5 bases for J; bases not matched to a gene: 2. This CDR3 has 14 amino acids. The CDR3 DNA is TGTGCCAGCAGCTTAAGGCGGGAGACCGGGGAGCTGTTTTTT. Translation gives CASSLRRETGELFF.

The chain combines TRBV11-2 with TRBJ1-2, with 12 bases aligning to TRBD1. This CDR3 spans 15 amino acids. Germline V gene data show CDR1 as SGHAT and CDR2 as FQNNGV. V was pared by 5 bases and J by 6 bases, with 7 bases of the junction left unmatched. The CDR3, as DNA: TGTGCCAGCAGCACACGCCGGGACAGGGGGCATGGCTACACCTTC. It is translated as CASSTRRDRGHGYTF.